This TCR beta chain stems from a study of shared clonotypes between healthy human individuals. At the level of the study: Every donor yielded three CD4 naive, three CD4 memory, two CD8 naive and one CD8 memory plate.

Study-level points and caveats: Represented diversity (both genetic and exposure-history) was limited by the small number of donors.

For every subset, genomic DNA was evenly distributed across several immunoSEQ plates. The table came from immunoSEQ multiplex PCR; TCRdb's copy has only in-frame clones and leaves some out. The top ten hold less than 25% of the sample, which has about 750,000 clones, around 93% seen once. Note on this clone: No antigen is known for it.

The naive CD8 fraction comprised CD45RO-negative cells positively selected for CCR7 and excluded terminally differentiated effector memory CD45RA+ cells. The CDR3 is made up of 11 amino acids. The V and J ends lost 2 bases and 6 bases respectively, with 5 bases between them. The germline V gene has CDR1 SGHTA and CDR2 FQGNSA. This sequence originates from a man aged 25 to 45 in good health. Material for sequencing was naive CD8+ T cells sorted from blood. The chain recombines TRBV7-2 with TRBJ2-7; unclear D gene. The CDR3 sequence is CASSLWGEQYF. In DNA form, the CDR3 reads TGTGCCAGCAGCTTATGGGGCGAGCAGTACTTC.